This T cell receptor (delta chain) was captured in a study of gamma-delta chains in newborns, infants, children. The wider study: Polyclonal expansion of innate γδ T cells after birth follows microbial exposure.

TCRdb reran clone calling via CATT on the reads. This table has 6,500 to 9,000 delta-chain clones, 1.6% appearing once. The germline V and J ends were trimmed by 1 base and 0 bases, with 27 bases remaining between them. Germline V gene data show CDR1 as TSWWSYY and CDR2 as QGS. CDR3 length: 21 amino acids. Sequencing was done on a sample of blood. This sequence joins TRDV1 and TRDJ1; D is possibly TRDD3 (8 bases). The clonotype originates from a child who was a newborn, infant or young child, either healthy, febrile or measles-vaccinated (not recorded which). The chain's CDR3 is CALGERGSYWGRRPHTDKLIF. The CDR3 nucleotides read TGTGCTCTTGGGGAACGGGGTTCCTACTGGGGGCGACGGCCCCACACCGATAAACTCATCTTT.